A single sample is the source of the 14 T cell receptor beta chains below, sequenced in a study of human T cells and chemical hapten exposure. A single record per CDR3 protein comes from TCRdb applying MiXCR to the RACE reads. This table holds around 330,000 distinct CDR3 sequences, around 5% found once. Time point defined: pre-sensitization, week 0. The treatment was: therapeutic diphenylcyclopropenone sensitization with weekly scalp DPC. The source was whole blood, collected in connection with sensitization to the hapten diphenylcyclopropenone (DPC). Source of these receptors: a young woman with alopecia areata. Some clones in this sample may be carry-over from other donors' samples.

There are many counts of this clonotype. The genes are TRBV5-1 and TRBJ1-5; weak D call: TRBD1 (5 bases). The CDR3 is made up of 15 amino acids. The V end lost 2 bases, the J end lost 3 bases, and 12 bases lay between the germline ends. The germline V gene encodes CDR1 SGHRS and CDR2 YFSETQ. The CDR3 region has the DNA TGCGCCAGCAGCTTTTCAGGGAGCTCCAATCAGCCCCAGCATTTT. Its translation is CASSFSGSSNQPQHF.

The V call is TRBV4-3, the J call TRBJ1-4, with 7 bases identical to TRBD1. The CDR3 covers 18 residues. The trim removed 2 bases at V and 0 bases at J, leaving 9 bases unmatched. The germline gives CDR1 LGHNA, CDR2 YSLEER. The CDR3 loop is CASSQFLHQGATNEKLFF. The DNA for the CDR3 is TGCGCCAGCAGCCAATTCTTACACCAGGGGGCAACTAATGAAAAACTGTTTTTT.

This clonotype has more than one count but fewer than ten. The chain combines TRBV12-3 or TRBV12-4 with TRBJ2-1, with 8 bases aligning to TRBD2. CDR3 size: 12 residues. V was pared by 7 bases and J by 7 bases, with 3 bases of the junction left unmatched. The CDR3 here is CASMIAGNEQFF. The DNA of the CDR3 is TGTGCCAGCATGATAGCGGGGAATGAGCAGTTCTTC.

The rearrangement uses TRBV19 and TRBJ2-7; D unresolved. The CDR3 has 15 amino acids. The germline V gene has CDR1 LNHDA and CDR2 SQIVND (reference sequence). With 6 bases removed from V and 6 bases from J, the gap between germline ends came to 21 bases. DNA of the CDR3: TGTGCCAGTAGCACAAGACATTCCGGCCGGGCCGAGCAGTACTTC. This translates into CASSTRHSGRAEQYF.

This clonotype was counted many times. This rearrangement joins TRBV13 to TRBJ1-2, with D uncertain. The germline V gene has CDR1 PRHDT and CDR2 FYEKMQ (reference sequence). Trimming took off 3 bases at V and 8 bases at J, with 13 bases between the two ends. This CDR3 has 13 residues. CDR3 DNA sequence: TGTGCCAGCAGCTTTAGAACCGGAAACGGCTACACCTTC. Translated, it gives CASSFRTGNGYTF.

The CDR3 loop reads CASSLVSKNIQYF. In nucleotides, the CDR3 is TGTGCCAGTAGCCTAGTGAGCAAAAACATTCAGTACTTC. V gene TRBV19 combines with J gene TRBJ2-4; D is unclear. Trimming removed 6 bases from V and 3 bases from J, with 9 bases in between. The CDR3 totals 13 residues. Looked up from germline, CDR1 is LNHDA and CDR2 is SQIVND (reference sequence).

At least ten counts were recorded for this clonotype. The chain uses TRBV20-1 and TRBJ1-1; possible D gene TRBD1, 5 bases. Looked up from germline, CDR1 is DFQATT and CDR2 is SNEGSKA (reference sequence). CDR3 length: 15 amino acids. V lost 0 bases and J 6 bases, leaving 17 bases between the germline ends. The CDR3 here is CSARDPRRESSEAFF. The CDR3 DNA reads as TGCAGTGCTAGAGATCCGCGCAGGGAAAGCTCTGAAGCTTTCTTT.

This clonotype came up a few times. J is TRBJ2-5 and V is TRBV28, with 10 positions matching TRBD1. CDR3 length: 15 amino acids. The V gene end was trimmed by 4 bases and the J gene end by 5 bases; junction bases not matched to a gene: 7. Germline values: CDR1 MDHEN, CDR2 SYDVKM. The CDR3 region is CASSSGTGEVETQYF. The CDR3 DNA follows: TGTGCCAGCAGTTCGGGGACAGGGGAGGTTGAGACCCAGTACTTC.

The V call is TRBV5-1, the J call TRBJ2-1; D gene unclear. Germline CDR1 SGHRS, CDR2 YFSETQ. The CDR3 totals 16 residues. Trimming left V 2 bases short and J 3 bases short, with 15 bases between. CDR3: CASSLQGATNYNEQFF. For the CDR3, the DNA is TGCGCCAGCAGCTTACAAGGAGCAACCAACTACAATGAGCAGTTCTTC.

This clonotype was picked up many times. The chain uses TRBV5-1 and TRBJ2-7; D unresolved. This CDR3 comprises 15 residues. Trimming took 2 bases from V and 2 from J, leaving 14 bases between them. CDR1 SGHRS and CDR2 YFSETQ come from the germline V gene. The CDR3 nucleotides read TGCGCCAGCAGCTTTGAACGGAGTGGTGCCTACGAGCAGTACTTC. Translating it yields CASSFERSGAYEQYF.

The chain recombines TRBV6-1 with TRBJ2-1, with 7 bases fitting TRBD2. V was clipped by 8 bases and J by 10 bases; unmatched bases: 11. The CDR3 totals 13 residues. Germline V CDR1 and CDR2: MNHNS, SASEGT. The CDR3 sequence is CASVWLAGREQFF. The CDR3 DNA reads TGTGCCAGCGTCTGGTTAGCGGGCAGGGAGCAGTTCTTC.

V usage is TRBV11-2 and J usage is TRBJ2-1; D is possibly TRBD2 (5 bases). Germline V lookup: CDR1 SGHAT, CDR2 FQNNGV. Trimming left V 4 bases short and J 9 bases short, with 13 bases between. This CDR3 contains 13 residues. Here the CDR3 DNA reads TGTGCCAGCAGCTCGGGATCCTGGGGTGAGCAGTTCTTC. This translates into CASSSGSWGEQFF.

In DNA form, the CDR3 reads TGCAGTGCTACAACATGGACCTACACAGATACGCAGTATTTT. The encoded protein is CSATTWTYTDTQYF. V usage is TRBV20-1 and J usage is TRBJ2-3; D remains unclear. Trimming stripped 4 bases from V and 2 bases from J, with 13 bases between. Germline V gives CDR1 DFQATT, CDR2 SNEGSKA (reference sequence). The CDR3 contains 14 residues.

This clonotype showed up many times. The chain's CDR3 is CSASKRGADTQYF. CDR3 sequence (DNA): TGCAGTGCTAGTAAGAGGGGCGCGGATACGCAGTATTTT. The chain carries TRBV20-1 and TRBJ2-3; D possibly matches TRBD1 or TRBD2 (5 bases each). The V gene's germline CDR1 is DFQATT and CDR2 SNEGSKA (reference sequence). The CDR3 is 13 residues long. V was shortened by 3 bases and J by 6 bases, with 13 bases between the two germline ends.